The T cell receptor (beta chain) under discussion was sequenced for a study of beta chain features in type 1 diabetes. The study's findings and limits: Researchers cautioned that cDNA sequencing could over-represent cells with high TCR expression. Short templates might get an advantage during PCR, and this would be equal in patients and controls. When Type 1 diabetes patients were examined, their TCRB CDR3s proved moderately but significantly shorter in all four CD4+ subsets.

The investigators reverse transcribed all of the isolated RNA, so they sequenced expressed TCRB transcripts. Regulatory, naive and central memory T cell samples averaged approximately 3.5 million reads. Sequenced by immunoSEQ multiplex PCR; TCRdb stores in-frame clones only, minus some. The sample yields some 330,000 clones, over 10% seen once. The trim removed 4 bases at V and 0 bases at J, leaving 7 bases unmatched. The germline gives CDR1 SGHRS, CDR2 YFSETQ. The CDR3 spans 15 residues. As regards this clone: The target antigen is unknown.

This TCR derives from a woman between 18 and 30 years old with type 1 diabetes. Specimen: naive CD4+ T cells from blood. The chain combines TRBV5-1 with TRBJ2-7, with 7 bases fitting TRBD1. As DNA, the CDR3 is TGCGCCAGCAGCCCTGGACAGGCCGCCTCCTACGAGCAGTACTTC. Amino acid sequence: CASSPGQAASYEQYF.